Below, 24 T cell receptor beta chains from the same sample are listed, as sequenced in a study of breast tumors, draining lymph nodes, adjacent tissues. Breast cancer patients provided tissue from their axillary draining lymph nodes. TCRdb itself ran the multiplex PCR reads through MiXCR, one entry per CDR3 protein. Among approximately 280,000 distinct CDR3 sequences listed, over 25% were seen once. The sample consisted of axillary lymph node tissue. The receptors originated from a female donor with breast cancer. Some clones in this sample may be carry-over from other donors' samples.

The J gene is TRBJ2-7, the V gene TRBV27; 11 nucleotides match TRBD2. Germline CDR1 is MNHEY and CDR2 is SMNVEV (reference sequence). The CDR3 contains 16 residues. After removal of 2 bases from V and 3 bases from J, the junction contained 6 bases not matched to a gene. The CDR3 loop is CASSLGVAGGDYEQYF. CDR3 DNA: TGTGCCAGCAGTTTAGGGGTAGCGGGAGGGGACTACGAGCAGTACTTC.

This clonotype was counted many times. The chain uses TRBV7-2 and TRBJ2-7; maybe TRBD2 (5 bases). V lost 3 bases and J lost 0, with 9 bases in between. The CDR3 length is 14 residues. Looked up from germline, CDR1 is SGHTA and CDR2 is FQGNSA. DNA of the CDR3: TGTGCCAGCAGCTTGCAGCGGAACTCCTACGAGCAGTACTTC. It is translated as CASSLQRNSYEQYF.

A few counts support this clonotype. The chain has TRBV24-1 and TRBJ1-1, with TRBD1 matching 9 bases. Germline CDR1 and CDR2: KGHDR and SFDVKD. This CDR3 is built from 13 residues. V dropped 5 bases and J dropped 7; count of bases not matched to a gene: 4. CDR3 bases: TGTGCCACCAGTGGACAGGGGGAGTTTGAAGCTTTCTTT. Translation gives CATSGQGEFEAFF.

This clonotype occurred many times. Here the CDR3 DNA reads TGTGCCAGCAGCGTATCGCGTGAGACTAGGTTGTTCTTC. Translated, it gives CASSVSRETRLFF. V and J are TRBV9 and TRBJ2-1; tentatively, D is TRBD2 (6 bases). The CDR3 is 13 residues long. The V end was cut by 1 base, the J end by 15 bases, with 17 bases between. CDR1 SGDLS and CDR2 YYNGEE come from the germline V gene.

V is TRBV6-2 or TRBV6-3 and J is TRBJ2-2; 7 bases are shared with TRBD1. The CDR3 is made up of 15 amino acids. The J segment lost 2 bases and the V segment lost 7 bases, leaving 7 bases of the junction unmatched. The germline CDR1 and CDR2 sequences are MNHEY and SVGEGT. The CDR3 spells CASISRGINTGELFF. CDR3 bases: TGTGCCAGCATCTCCAGGGGGATAAACACCGGGGAGCTGTTTTTT.

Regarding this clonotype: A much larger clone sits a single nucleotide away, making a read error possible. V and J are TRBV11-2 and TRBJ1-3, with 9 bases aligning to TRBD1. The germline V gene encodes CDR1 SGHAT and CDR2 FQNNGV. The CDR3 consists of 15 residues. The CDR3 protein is CASGLNRGLENTIYF. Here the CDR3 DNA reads TGTGCCAGCGGCTTAAACAGGGGGCTGGAAAACACCATATATTTT.

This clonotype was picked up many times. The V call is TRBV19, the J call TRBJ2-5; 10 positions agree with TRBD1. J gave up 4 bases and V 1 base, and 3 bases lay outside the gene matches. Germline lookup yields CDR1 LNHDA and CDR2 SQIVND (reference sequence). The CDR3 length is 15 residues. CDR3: CASSIGGQGGETQYF. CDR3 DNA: TGTGCCAGTAGTATAGGTGGACAGGGGGGAGAGACCCAGTACTTC.

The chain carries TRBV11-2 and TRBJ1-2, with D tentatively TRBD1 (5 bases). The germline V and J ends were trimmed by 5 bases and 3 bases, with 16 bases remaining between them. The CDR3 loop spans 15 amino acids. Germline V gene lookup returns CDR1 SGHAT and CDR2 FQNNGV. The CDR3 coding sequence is TGTGCCAGCAGCAATAATCACAGGAACTACTATGGCTACACCTTC. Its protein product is CASSNNHRNYYGYTF. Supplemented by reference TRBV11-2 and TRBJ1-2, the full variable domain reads EAGVAQSPRYKIIEKRQSVAFWCNPISGHATLYWYQQILGQGPKLLIQFQNNGVVDDSQLPKDRFSAERLKGVDSTLKIQPAKLEDSAVYLCASSNNHRNYYGYTFGSGTRLTVV.

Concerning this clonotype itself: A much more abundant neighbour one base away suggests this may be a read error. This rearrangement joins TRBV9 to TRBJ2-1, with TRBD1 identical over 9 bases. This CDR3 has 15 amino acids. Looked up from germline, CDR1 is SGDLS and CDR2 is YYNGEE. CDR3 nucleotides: TGTGCCAGCAGCCCCCGGGACAGGGATTACAATGAGCCGTTCTTC. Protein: CASSPRDRDYNEPFF.

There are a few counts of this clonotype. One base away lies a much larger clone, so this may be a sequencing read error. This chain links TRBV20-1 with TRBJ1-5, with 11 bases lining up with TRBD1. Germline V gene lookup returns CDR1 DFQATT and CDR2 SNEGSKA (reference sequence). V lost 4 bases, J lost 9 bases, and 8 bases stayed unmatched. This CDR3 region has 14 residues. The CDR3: CSAKGTGGDSPQHF. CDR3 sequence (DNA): TGCAGTGCTAAAGGGACAGGGGGGGACTCGCCCCAGCATTTT.

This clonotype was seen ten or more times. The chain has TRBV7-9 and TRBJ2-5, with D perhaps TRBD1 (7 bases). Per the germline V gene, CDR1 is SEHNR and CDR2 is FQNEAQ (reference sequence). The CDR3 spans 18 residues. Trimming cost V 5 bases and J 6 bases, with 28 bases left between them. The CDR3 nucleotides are TGTGCCAGCAGCGCACGAGGGGGGCCGACAGGGATACCTAAGACCCAGTACTTC. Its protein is CASSARGGPTGIPKTQYF.

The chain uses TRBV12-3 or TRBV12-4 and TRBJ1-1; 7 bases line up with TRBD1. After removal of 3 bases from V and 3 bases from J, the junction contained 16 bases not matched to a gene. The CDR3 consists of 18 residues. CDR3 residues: CASSFPLGAGGDHTEAFF. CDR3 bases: TGTGCCAGCAGTTTCCCCCTTGGGGCAGGGGGAGATCACACTGAAGCTTTCTTT.

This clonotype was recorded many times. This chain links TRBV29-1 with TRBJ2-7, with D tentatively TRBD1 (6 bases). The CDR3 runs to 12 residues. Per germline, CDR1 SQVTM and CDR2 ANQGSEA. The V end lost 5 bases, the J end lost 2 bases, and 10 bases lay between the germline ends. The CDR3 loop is CSVSGGPYEQYF. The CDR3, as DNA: TGCAGCGTTTCTGGGGGCCCCTACGAGCAGTACTTC.

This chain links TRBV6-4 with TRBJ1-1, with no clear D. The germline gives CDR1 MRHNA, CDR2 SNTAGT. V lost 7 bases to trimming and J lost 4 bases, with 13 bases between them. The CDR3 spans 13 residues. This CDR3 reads CASKKEGTTEAFF. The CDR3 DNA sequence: TGTGCCAGCAAAAAGGAGGGCACCACTGAAGCTTTCTTT.

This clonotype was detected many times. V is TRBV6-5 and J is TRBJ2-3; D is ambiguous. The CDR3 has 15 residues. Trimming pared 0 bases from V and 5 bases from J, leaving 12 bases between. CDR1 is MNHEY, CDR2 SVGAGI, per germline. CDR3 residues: CASSYSWNAEDTQYF. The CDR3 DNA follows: TGTGCCAGCAGTTACTCTTGGAATGCCGAAGATACGCAGTATTTT.

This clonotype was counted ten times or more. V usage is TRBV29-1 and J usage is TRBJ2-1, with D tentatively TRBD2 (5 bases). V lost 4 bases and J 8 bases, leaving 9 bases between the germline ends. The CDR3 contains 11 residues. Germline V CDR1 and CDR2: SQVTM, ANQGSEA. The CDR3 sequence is CSVVPGYEQFF. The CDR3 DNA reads TGCAGCGTTGTTCCGGGGTATGAGCAGTTCTTC.

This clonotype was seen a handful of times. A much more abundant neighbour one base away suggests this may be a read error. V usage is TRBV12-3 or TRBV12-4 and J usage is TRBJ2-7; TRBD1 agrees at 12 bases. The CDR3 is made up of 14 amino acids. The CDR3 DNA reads TGTGCCGGCAGCTTGGGGACAGGGGGCGGGGAGCAGTACTTC. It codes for CAGSLGTGGGEQYF.

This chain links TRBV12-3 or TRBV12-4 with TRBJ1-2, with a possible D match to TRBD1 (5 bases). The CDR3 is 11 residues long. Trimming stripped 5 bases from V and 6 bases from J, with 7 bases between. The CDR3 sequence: CASSRRDGYTF. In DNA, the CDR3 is TGTGCCAGCAGTCGCAGGGATGGCTACACCTTC.

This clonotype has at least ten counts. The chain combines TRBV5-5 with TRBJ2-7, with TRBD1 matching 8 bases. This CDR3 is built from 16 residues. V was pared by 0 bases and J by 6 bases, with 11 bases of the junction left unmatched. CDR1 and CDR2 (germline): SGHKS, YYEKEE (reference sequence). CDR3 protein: CASSLATGAYGSEQYF. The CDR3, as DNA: TGTGCCAGCAGCTTGGCGACAGGGGCTTACGGAAGCGAGCAGTACTTC.

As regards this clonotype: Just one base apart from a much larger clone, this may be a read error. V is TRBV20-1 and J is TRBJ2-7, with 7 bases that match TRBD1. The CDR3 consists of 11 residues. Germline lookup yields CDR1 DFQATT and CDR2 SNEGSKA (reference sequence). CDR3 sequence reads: CSVPTGVEQSF. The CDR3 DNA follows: TGCAGTGTCCCTACAGGGGTCGAGCAGTCCTTC.

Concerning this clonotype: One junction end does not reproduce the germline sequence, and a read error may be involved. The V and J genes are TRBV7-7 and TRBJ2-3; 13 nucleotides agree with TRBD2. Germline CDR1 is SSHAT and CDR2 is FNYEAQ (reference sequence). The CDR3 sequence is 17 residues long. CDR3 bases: TGTGCTAGCAGCGCCGGACTAGCGGGAGTAGGCACAGATACGCAGTATTTT. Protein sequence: CASSAGLAGVGTDTQYF. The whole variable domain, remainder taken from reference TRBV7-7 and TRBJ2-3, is GAGVSQSPRYKVTKRGQDVTLRCDPISSHATLYWYQQALGQGPEFLTYFNYEAQPDKSGLPSDRFSAERPEGSISTLTIQRTEQRDSAMYRCASSAGLAGVGTDTQYFGPGTRLTVL.

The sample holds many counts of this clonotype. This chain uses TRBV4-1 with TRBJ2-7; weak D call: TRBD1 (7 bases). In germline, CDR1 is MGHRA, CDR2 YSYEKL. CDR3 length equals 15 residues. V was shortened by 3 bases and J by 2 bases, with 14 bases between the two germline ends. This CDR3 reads CASSQEPGGTYEQYF. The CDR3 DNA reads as TGCGCCAGCAGCCAGGAACCAGGGGGGACCTACGAGCAGTACTTC.

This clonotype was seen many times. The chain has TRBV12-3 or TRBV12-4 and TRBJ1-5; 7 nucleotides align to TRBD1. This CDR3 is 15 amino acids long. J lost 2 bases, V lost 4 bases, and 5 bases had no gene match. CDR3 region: CASSSDRAGNQPQHF. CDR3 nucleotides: TGTGCCAGCAGTTCCGACAGGGCAGGCAATCAGCCCCAGCATTTT.

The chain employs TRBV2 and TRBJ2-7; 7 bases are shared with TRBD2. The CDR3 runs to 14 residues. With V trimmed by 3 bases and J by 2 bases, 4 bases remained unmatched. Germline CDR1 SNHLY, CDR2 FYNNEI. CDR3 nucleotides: TGTGCCAGCAGTGAGGGGACTATGCCCTACGAGCAGTACTTC. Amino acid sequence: CASSEGTMPYEQYF. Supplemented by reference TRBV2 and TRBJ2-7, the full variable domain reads EPEVTQTPSHQVTQMGQEVILRCVPISNHLYFYWYRQILGQKVEFLVSFYNNEISEKSEIFDDQFSVERPDGSNFTLKIRSTKLEDSAMYFCASSEGTMPYEQYFGPGTRLTVT.